Below, 20 T cell receptor beta chains from the same sample are listed, as sequenced in a study of blood T cell repertoires in COVID-19. Here immunoSEQ multiplex PCR was the method, and the copy in TCRdb shows in-frame clones only, minus some. Counted here are under 250,000 clones, approximately 84% occurring once; the ten biggest clones make up roughly 4%. The sample consisted of peripheral blood. The receptors derive from a man between 50 and 59 years old with acute or convalescent COVID-19.

The genes are TRBV5-1 and TRBJ2-7; 9 bases fit TRBD1. V shed 4 bases and J 3 bases; nucleotides not matched to a gene: 8. Germline V gene lookup returns CDR1 SGHRS and CDR2 YFSETQ. The CDR3 consists of 15 residues. In nucleotides, the CDR3 is TGCGCCAGCAGCCTGGACACAGGGGGCATCTACGAGCAGTACTTC. Residues: CASSLDTGGIYEQYF.

The V gene is TRBV27, the J gene TRBJ2-2; the D is unclear. Trimming cost V 4 bases and J 2 bases, with 5 bases left between them. CDR1 is MNHEY, CDR2 SMNVEV, per germline (reference sequence). There are 13 residues in the CDR3. The CDR3 region is CASSSHNTGELFF. CDR3 bases: TGTGCCAGCAGTTCCCATAACACCGGGGAGCTGTTTTTT.

The table lists this clone with a count of one. The V and J genes are TRBV12-3 or TRBV12-4 and TRBJ2-2, with D hard to call. Trimming cost V 5 bases and J 5 bases, with 9 bases left between them. The CDR3 has 13 amino acids. The CDR3 here is CASSPLVTGELFF. The CDR3 nucleotides read TGTGCCAGCAGTCCCCTTGTAACCGGGGAGCTGTTTTTT.

This chain joins TRBV10-1 and TRBJ2-1; no definite D call. V lost 3 bases, J lost 6 bases, and 6 bases lay in between. The CDR3 is made up of 12 amino acids. Germline CDR1 and CDR2: WNHNN and SYGVQD (reference sequence). The CDR3 sequence: CASSDGFNEQFF. The CDR3 nucleotides read TGCGCCAGCAGTGATGGCTTCAATGAGCAGTTCTTC.

A word on this clone: One end of the junction is discordant with germline, which a read error may explain. The chain's CDR3 is CATSDSWLRSTGELFF. The CDR3 region has the DNA TGTGCCACCAGCGATTCTTGGCTTAGGAGCACCGGGGAGCTGTTTTTT. The chain employs TRBV24-1 and TRBJ2-2; D call uncertain. The CDR3 is made up of 16 amino acids. Per the germline V gene, CDR1 is KGHDR and CDR2 is SFDVKD.

The chain employs TRBV20-1 and TRBJ2-1; 13 bases line up with TRBD2. Germline trimming cut 3 bases from V and 6 bases from J; bases unmatched to any gene: 5. CDR3 length equals 15 residues. In germline, CDR1 is DFQATT, CDR2 SNEGSKA (reference sequence). As DNA, the CDR3 is TGCAGTGCTAGTGGGACTAGCGGGATCCCCAATGAGCAGTTCTTC. Translated, it gives CSASGTSGIPNEQFF.

The rearrangement links TRBV7-2 to TRBJ2-7, with D possibly matching TRBD2 (6 bases). Germline loops: CDR1 SGHTA, CDR2 FQGNSA. Trimming pared 0 bases from V and 2 bases from J, leaving 8 bases between. The CDR3 consists of 14 residues. CDR3 sequence reads: CASSLAGGTYEQYF. CDR3 bases: TGTGCCAGCAGCTTAGCGGGAGGCACCTACGAGCAGTACTTC. The variable domain in full, with the rest retrieved from reference TRBV7-2 and TRBJ2-7, is GAGVSQSPSNKVTEKGKDVELRCDPISGHTALYWYRQSLGQGLEFLIYFQGNSAPDKSGLPSDRFSAERTGGSVSTLTIQRTQQEDSAVYLCASSLAGGTYEQYFGPGTRLTVT.

This rearrangement joins TRBV27 to TRBJ2-2; 11 bases map to TRBD2. V shed 6 bases and J 6 bases; nucleotides not matched to a gene: 9. Germline CDR1 is MNHEY and CDR2 is SMNVEV (reference sequence). The CDR3 is made up of 16 amino acids. The DNA of the CDR3 is TGTGCCAGCAGCAGGACTAGCGGGTGGGGGCCCGGGGAGCTGTTTTTT. It translates to CASSRTSGWGPGELFF.

The genes are TRBV19 and TRBJ1-5, with a possible D match to TRBD1 (6 bases). Germline V lookup: CDR1 LNHDA, CDR2 SQIVND (reference sequence). The germline V and J ends were trimmed by 8 bases and 1 base, with 21 bases remaining between them. The CDR3 length is 17 residues. The CDR3 loop reads CASGTGTQLRSNQPQHF. As DNA, the CDR3 is TGTGCCAGTGGCACCGGGACACAGCTCAGGAGCAATCAGCCCCAGCATTTT. The full variable domain, rest sourced from reference TRBV19 and TRBJ1-5, is DGGITQSPKYLFRKEGQNVTLSCEQNLNHDAMYWYRQDPGQGLRLIYYSQIVNDFQKGDIAEGYSVSREKKESFPLTVTSAQKNPTAFYLCASGTGTQLRSNQPQHFGDGTRLSIL.

The chain is built from TRBV29-1 and TRBJ2-1; D is possibly TRBD1 (6 bases). The CDR3 loop spans 13 amino acids. The V end was cut by 4 bases, the J end by 4 bases, with 11 bases between. CDR1 is SQVTM and CDR2 is ANQGSEA in the germline V gene. The CDR3 spells CSVVEGVYNEQFF. CDR3 in DNA: TGCAGCGTTGTCGAGGGGGTTTACAATGAGCAGTTCTTC.

The V call is TRBV18, the J call TRBJ1-1, with 11 positions matching TRBD1. CDR1 KGHSH and CDR2 LQKENI come from the germline V gene. The CDR3 covers 16 residues. The trim removed 5 bases at V and 4 bases at J, leaving 9 bases unmatched. The CDR3 nucleotides are TGTGCCAGCTCAGAGGACAGGGGGCGCGGAGGCACTGAAGCTTTCTTT. Protein product: CASSEDRGRGGTEAFF.

This clone was seen more than once but under ten times. The chain is built from TRBV10-3 and TRBJ2-7, with 8 bases aligning to TRBD1. CDR3 size: 12 residues. The V gene's germline CDR1 is ENHRY and CDR2 SYGVKD. V lost 6 bases, J lost 4 bases, and 2 bases stayed unmatched. The CDR3 DNA reads TGTGCCATCAGGGACAGGGAGTACGAGCAGTACTTC. The encoded protein is CAIRDREYEQYF.

This chain uses TRBV21-1 with TRBJ2-1; the D call in the table, TRBD2, was not verified against the DNA. TRBV21-1 constitutes a pseudogene. The length of the CDR3 is 20 residues. CDR3 amino acids: CASSNKWVPGREFPYNEQFF. In DNA form, the CDR3 reads TGTGCCAGCAGCAACAAATGGGTCCCTGGGCGGGAGTTCCCCTACAATGAGCAGTTCTTC.

The chain recombines TRBV5-1 with TRBJ1-3; D possibly corresponds to TRBD1 (6 bases). V was pared by 0 bases and J by 4 bases, with 11 bases between. Germline CDR1 SGHRS, CDR2 YFSETQ. The CDR3 spans 15 residues. DNA of the CDR3: TGCGCCAGCAGCTTGGTCGCAGGGGCAGGAAACACCATATATTTT. Amino acids: CASSLVAGAGNTIYF.

The chain links TRBV19 to TRBJ2-7, with 9 bases lining up with TRBD1. This CDR3 contains 16 residues. With 3 bases clipped from V and 2 bases from J, the junction kept 8 bases outside the gene matches. Germline values: CDR1 LNHDA, CDR2 SQIVND (reference sequence). The CDR3 reads CASSIQMGQGTYEQYF. As DNA, the CDR3 is TGTGCCAGTAGTATTCAAATGGGACAGGGCACCTACGAGCAGTACTTC. The complete variable domain, with remaining parts taken from reference TRBV19 and TRBJ2-7, reads DGGITQSPKYLFRKEGQNVTLSCEQNLNHDAMYWYRQDPGQGLRLIYYSQIVNDFQKGDIAEGYSVSREKKESFPLTVTSAQKNPTAFYLCASSIQMGQGTYEQYFGPGTRLTVT.

The CDR3 DNA follows: TGCGCCAGCAGCCATACAGGGTTTAATAGCAATCAGCCCCAGCATTTT. This gives the protein CASSHTGFNSNQPQHF. V gene TRBV4-1 combines with J gene TRBJ1-5; possibly TRBD1 for D (6 bases). Trimming took 3 bases from V and 0 from J, leaving 12 bases between them. This CDR3 has 16 amino acids. Germline V gene data show CDR1 as MGHRA and CDR2 as YSYEKL.

This chain uses TRBV5-1 with TRBJ2-1; the match to TRBD2 covers 10 bases. Unmatched junction bases numbered 6, after V lost 6 bases and J lost 6 bases. CDR1 SGHRS and CDR2 YFSETQ come from the germline V gene. The CDR3 totals 14 residues. Here the CDR3 DNA reads TGCGCCAGCACCGCTAGCGGGAGCTTCAATGAGCAGTTCTTC. The encoded protein is CASTASGSFNEQFF.

This clone was counted a few times. The V call is TRBV11-2, the J call TRBJ2-1, with 13 bases identical to TRBD2. This CDR3 spans 16 amino acids. From germline, CDR1 is SGHAT and CDR2 FQNNGV. V lost 2 bases and J lost 10; bases outside the gene matches: 8. This CDR3 is CASSLHGLAGVEEQFF. The CDR3, as DNA: TGTGCCAGCAGCTTACACGGACTAGCGGGAGTAGAGGAGCAGTTCTTC.

This sequence joins TRBV11-3 and TRBJ2-1; possibly TRBD2 for D (5 bases). The V gene lost 1 base and the J gene lost 3 bases, with 16 bases spanning the gap. Germline CDR1 is SGHNT and CDR2 is YENEEA. The CDR3 length is 17 residues. CDR3 sequence (DNA): TGTGCCAGCAGCTTAGGTGTAGCGCACCATATCTACAATGAGCAGTTCTTC. Amino acid sequence: CASSLGVAHHIYNEQFF.

This clone was seen a few times. This chain connects TRBV6-2 or TRBV6-3 to TRBJ2-1; D may be TRBD1 (5 bases). The CDR3 is 14 amino acids. Germline V lookup: CDR1 MNHEY, CDR2 SVGEGT. V was pared by 6 bases and J by 4 bases, with 13 bases between. The CDR3 loop is CASSPPRDYNEQFF. CDR3 in DNA: TGTGCCAGCAGCCCACCCAGGGATTACAATGAGCAGTTCTTC.